One and the same sample provided the 17 T cell receptor beta chains below, sequenced in a study of T cell responses to AZD1222 COVID-19 vaccine. Profiling relied on immunoSEQ multiplex PCR, and the TCRdb table lists in-frame clones only, not all of them. Seen here are around 78,000 clones, approximately 87% observed once, and the top ten hold more than 1.2%. This specimen was peripheral blood, taken 28 days after the second AZD1222 dose. Receptor source: an adult who received the AZD1222 COVID-19 vaccine.

The chain is built from TRBV6-1 and TRBJ1-2; D not certain. The CDR3 has 13 residues. Trimming removed 3 bases from V and 2 bases from J, with 7 bases in between. The germline CDR1 and CDR2 sequences are MNHNS and SASEGT. The CDR3 spells CASSDDGNYGYTF. CDR3 coding DNA: TGTGCCAGCAGTGATGACGGAAACTATGGCTACACCTTC.

V is TRBV6-5 and J is TRBJ2-3; 8 positions match TRBD1. Germline-derived CDR1 and CDR2 are MNHEY and SVGAGI. The junction had 7 bases not matched to a gene; V was cut back by 6 bases and J by 2 bases. The CDR3 is 15 residues long. CDR3 in DNA: TGTGCCAGCAGCAGGACAGGGAAGATCACAGATACGCAGTATTTT. Amino acids: CASSRTGKITDTQYF.

The chain uses TRBV7-2 and TRBJ2-7; D gene ambiguous. Germline CDR1 reads SGHTA; CDR2 reads FQGNSA. The CDR3 runs 16 residues. Trimming cost V 4 bases and J 1 base, with 17 bases left between them. In nucleotides, the CDR3 is TGTGCCAGCAGCTCGGTAAAGGTTGGCCGTTCCTACGAGCAGTACTTC. This encodes CASSSVKVGRSYEQYF.

This sequence joins TRBV18 and TRBJ2-1; D gene ambiguous. Germline values: CDR1 KGHSH, CDR2 LQKENI. Trimming took off 3 bases at V and 0 bases at J, with 18 bases between the two ends. The CDR3 loop spans 18 amino acids. CDR3 in DNA: TGTGCCAGCTCACCCGGGTGGAACGGCGGACCCTCCTACAATGAGCAGTTCTTC. It specifies CASSPGWNGGPSYNEQFF.

J is TRBJ1-3 and V is TRBV13, with D unclear. Germline V gene lookup returns CDR1 PRHDT and CDR2 FYEKMQ (reference sequence). Trimming left V 6 bases short and J 2 bases short, with 11 bases between. This CDR3 spans 14 amino acids. The CDR3 reads CASRRKVAGNTIYF. The CDR3 region has the DNA TGTGCCAGCAGGCGGAAGGTGGCTGGAAACACCATATATTTT.

V is TRBV9 and J is TRBJ1-3; D may be TRBD1 (6 bases). This CDR3 spans 16 amino acids. With 4 bases removed from V and 4 bases from J, the gap between germline ends came to 18 bases. Germline V gives CDR1 SGDLS, CDR2 YYNGEE. Written as DNA, the CDR3 is TGTGCCAGCAGCCAGGGTGGGGGGGCGCAAGGAAACACCATATATTTT. Residues: CASSQGGGAQGNTIYF.

The chain has TRBV10-3 and TRBJ1-2; maybe TRBD1 (5 bases). V lost 0 bases to trimming and J lost 3 bases, with 14 bases between them. The CDR3 consists of 16 residues. The germline V gene encodes CDR1 ENHRY and CDR2 SYGVKD. CDR3 region: CAISESMRQRHYGYTF. The CDR3 coding sequence is TGTGCCATCAGTGAGTCGATGAGACAGAGGCACTATGGCTACACCTTC.

The chain employs TRBV9 and TRBJ2-2; either TRBD1 or TRBD2 may supply D (5 bases each). The CDR3 length is 13 residues. The germline V gene has CDR1 SGDLS and CDR2 YYNGEE. The V and J ends lost 0 bases and 6 bases respectively, with 6 bases between them. Here the CDR3 reads CASSVVGAGELFF. CDR3 bases: TGTGCCAGCAGCGTAGTGGGGGCCGGGGAGCTGTTTTTT.

CDR3 sequence reads: CASSPDNRQSGYNEQFF. The CDR3 DNA sequence: TGTGCCAGCAGCCCCGATAATAGACAGTCGGGCTACAATGAGCAGTTCTTC. The V call is TRBV7-6, the J call TRBJ2-1; a possible D gene is TRBD1 (5 bases). Germline values: CDR1 SGHVS, CDR2 FNYEAQ. With 5 bases removed from V and 3 bases from J, the gap between germline ends came to 20 bases. The CDR3 spans 17 residues. Looking up the rest from reference TRBV7-6 and TRBJ2-1 gives the full variable domain: GAGVSQSPRYKVTKRGQDVALRCDPISGHVSLYWYRQALGQGPEFLTYFNYEAQQDKSGLPNDRFSAERPEGSISTLTIQRTEQRDSAMYRCASSPDNRQSGYNEQFFGPGTRLTVL.

V and J are TRBV15 and TRBJ1-2, with TRBD1 as a possible D gene (6 bases). CDR1 LNHNV and CDR2 YYDKDF come from the germline V gene (reference sequence). The CDR3 has 15 amino acids. The V end was cut by 5 bases, the J end by 4 bases, with 17 bases between. CDR3 in amino acids: CATSAKISGAYGYTF. The CDR3 coding sequence is TGTGCCACCAGCGCCAAGATTTCAGGGGCCTATGGCTACACCTTC.

The J gene is TRBJ2-1, the V gene TRBV6-2 or TRBV6-3, with TRBD2 as a possible D gene (5 bases). CDR3 length equals 13 residues. The V gene lost 5 bases and the J gene lost 4 bases, with 9 bases spanning the gap. In germline, CDR1 is MNHEY, CDR2 SVGEGT. CDR3 DNA sequence: TGTGCCAGCAGTCCGGACTCTTACAATGAGCAGTTCTTC. This translates into CASSPDSYNEQFF.

The chain combines TRBV3-1 (or the pseudogene TRBV3-2) with TRBJ1-4; 8 nucleotides align to TRBD1. CDR1 is LGHDT, CDR2 YNNKEL, per germline (reference sequence). With V trimmed by 4 bases and J by 0 bases, 13 bases remained unmatched. The CDR3 has 19 residues. CDR3 sequence: CASSRQRQGLLATNEKLFF. CDR3 DNA sequence: TGTGCCAGCAGCCGTCAGCGACAGGGGTTACTAGCAACTAATGAAAAACTGTTTTTT.

The chain combines TRBV5-5 with TRBJ2-7; 10 bases map to TRBD2. V shed 0 bases and J 1 base; nucleotides not matched to a gene: 7. CDR3 size: 17 residues. Germline CDR1 and CDR2: SGHKS and YYEKEE (reference sequence). The DNA of the CDR3 is TGTGCCAGCAGCTTGGCATTAGCGGGGGGACCATCCTACGAGCAGTACTTC. Translation: CASSLALAGGPSYEQYF.

This chain links TRBV7-2 with TRBJ2-3; D is uncertain. Germline V CDR1 and CDR2: SGHTA, FQGNSA. This CDR3 is 12 amino acids long. Trimming cost V 4 bases and J 3 bases, with 5 bases left between them. The CDR3 nucleotides are TGTGCCAGCAGCTCCCAAACAGATACGCAGTATTTT. It yields the protein CASSSQTDTQYF.

The CDR3 nucleotides are TGTGCCAGCAGCTTACCGGACACCGGGGAGCTGTTTTTT. Amino acid sequence: CASSLPDTGELFF. The V call is TRBV11-3, the J call TRBJ2-2, with D hard to call. CDR3 length: 13 residues. Between the trimmed V and J ends, which lost 2 bases and 3 bases, there was a span of 4 bases. From germline, CDR1 is SGHNT and CDR2 YENEEA.

The chain joins TRBV19 to TRBJ2-3; D remains unclear. Germline assignment: CDR1 LNHDA and CDR2 SQIVND (reference sequence). The CDR3 length is 16 residues. Trimming removed 0 bases at V and 0 bases at J, with 10 bases between. The CDR3 DNA reads as TGTGCCAGTAGTATAGATCAGTACTACAGCACAGATACGCAGTATTTT. This sequence encodes CASSIDQYYSTDTQYF. Drawing the rest from reference TRBV19 and TRBJ2-3, the complete variable domain is DGGITQSPKYLFRKEGQNVTLSCEQNLNHDAMYWYRQDPGQGLRLIYYSQIVNDFQKGDIAEGYSVSREKKESFPLTVTSAQKNPTAFYLCASSIDQYYSTDTQYFGPGTRLTVL.

The V call is TRBV7-2, the J call TRBJ2-5; D uncertain. The length of the CDR3 is 13 residues. Germline V gene lookup returns CDR1 SGHTA and CDR2 FQGNSA. Trimming took off 1 base at V and 5 bases at J, with 8 bases between the two ends. In DNA, the CDR3 is TGTGCCAGCAGCTTAGGGTTCCGGGAGACCCAGTACTTC. This sequence encodes CASSLGFRETQYF.